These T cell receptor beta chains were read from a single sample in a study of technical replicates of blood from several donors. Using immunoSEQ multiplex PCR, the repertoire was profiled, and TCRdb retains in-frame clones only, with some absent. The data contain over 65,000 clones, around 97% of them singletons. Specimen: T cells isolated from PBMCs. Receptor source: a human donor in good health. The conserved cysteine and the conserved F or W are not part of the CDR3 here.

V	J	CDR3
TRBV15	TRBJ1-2	ATSKGYAERGTSNYGYT
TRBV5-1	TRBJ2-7	ASSSTLTYEQY
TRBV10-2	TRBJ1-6	ASSEARGGSPLH
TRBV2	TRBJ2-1	ASTPLRNEQF
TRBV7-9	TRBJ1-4	ASSFSEKLF
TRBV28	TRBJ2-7	ASSPGTTGDEQY
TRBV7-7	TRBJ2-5	ASSLALGDQETQY
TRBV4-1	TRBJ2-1	ASSHPGEGRPGNEQF
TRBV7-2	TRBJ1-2	ASSLGQLDGYT
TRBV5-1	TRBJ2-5	ASSSPGQETQY
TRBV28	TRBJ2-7	ASSPQQGYEQY
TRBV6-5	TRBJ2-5	ASSYLGQVKETQY
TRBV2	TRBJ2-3	ASSEGRDTQY
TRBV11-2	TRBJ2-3	ASSPLSTDTQY
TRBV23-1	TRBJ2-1	ASSQSRQGKNEQF
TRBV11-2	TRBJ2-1	ASSLVGTGSYNEQF
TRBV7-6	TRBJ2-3	ASSLGSGRSTDTQY
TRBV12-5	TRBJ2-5	ASGQNQETQY
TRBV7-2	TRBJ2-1	ASSLGLAGSYNEQF
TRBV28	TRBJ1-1	ASSSPGQGGTEAF
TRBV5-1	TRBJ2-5	ASSLGGAQETQY
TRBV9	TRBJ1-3	ASSEDRGPLGNTIY
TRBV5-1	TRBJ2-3	ASSPTSSGTATDTQY
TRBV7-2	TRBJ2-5	ASSLEDRARETQY
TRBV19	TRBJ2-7	ASSKQDGYEQY
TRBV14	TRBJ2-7	ASSINGPTMNEQY
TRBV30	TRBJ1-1	AWSVSGTEAF
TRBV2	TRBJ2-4	ASSERASGLAKNIQY
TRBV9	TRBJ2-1	ASGTSGYNEQF
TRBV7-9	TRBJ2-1	ASSLFAAGENEQF
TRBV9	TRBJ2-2	ASSVDSDTGELF
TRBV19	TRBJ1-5	ASSIEGQGVWPQH
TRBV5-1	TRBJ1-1	ASSLATVNTEAF
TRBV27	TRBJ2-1	ASSLGGGRGNEQF
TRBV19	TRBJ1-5	ASSMRGGNQPQH
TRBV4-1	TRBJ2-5	ASSHPHVGGGGETQY
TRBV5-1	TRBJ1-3	ASSLDGGSGNTIY
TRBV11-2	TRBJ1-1	ASSRGGDPEAF
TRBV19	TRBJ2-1	ASSHGTSGSNEQF
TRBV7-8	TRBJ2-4	ASSPSLPLAKNIQY
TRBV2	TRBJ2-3	ASNRQGTDTQY